The 30 T cell receptor beta chains below all came from one sample that was sequenced in a study of cytomegalovirus exposure and HLA in healthy donors. In the PCR, 60 Vbeta and 13 Jbeta primers were used. The table came from immunoSEQ multiplex PCR; TCRdb's copy has only in-frame clones and leaves some out. Of more than 100,000 clones in the sample, roughly 78% are singletons; the top ten hold roughly 3.3%. The specimen was PBMCs. The receptors originated from a woman in her twenties or thirties in good health and CMV-seropositive.

The rearrangement links TRBV27 to TRBJ2-1; D is possibly TRBD2 (5 bases). Per germline, CDR1 MNHEY and CDR2 SMNVEV (reference sequence). This CDR3 region has 15 residues. V was shortened by 0 bases and J by 10 bases, with 16 bases between the two germline ends. Written as DNA, the CDR3 is TGTGCCAGCAGTTTATCGCGAAACACGGGAAAAGAGCAGTTCTTC. It yields the protein CASSLSRNTGKEQFF.

This chain links TRBV6-5 with TRBJ1-5, with D possibly being TRBD1 (5 bases). The CDR3 extends over 13 amino acids. Germline V gene data show CDR1 as MNHEY and CDR2 as SVGAGI. V was trimmed by 5 bases and J by 2 bases, leaving 7 bases between them. Here the CDR3 reads CASSPRGNQPQHF. The CDR3 DNA is TGTGCCAGCAGTCCCAGGGGCAATCAGCCCCAGCATTTT.

The chain is built from TRBV10-3 and TRBJ2-2, with D maybe TRBD1 (6 bases). Germline V CDR1 and CDR2: ENHRY, SYGVKD. Between the trimmed V and J ends, which lost 8 bases and 0 bases, there was a span of 13 bases. CDR3 length equals 15 residues. CDR3: CAIAPGVSNTGELFF. For the CDR3, the DNA is TGTGCCATCGCCCCAGGGGTTTCGAACACCGGGGAGCTGTTTTTT.

V and J are TRBV4-2 and TRBJ2-5, with TRBD2 identical over 9 bases. Germline V lookup: CDR1 LGHNA, CDR2 YNFKEQ. This CDR3 has 15 residues. The junction had 3 bases not matched to a gene; V was cut back by 0 bases and J by 4 bases. In DNA, the CDR3 is TGTGCCAGCAGCCAAGATCAAGCGGGGGGAGAGACCCAGTACTTC. It encodes CASSQDQAGGETQYF.

This clone was recorded a few times. V and J are TRBV23-1 and TRBJ1-2, with TRBD1 identical over 7 bases. TRBV23-1 is marked as an open reading frame, function uncertain. The CDR3 is 15 residues long. Losses at the gene ends were 0 bases for V and 4 bases for J; bases not matched to a gene: 5. The CDR3 loop reads CASSQSRGPGYGYTF. CDR3 nucleotide sequence: TGCGCCAGCAGTCAATCAAGGGGGCCTGGCTATGGCTACACCTTC.

About this clone: This CDR3 is also generated by other DNA sequences in the sample. The genes are TRBV6-1 and TRBJ2-7; D may be TRBD1 (6 bases). V shed 3 bases and J shed 4 bases, with 13 bases lying between them. Germline values: CDR1 MNHNS, CDR2 SASEGT. The CDR3 totals 14 residues. This CDR3 is CASSEGAPGYEQYF. The DNA of the CDR3 is TGTGCCAGCAGTGAGGGGGCTCCCGGATACGAGCAGTACTTC.

The V call is TRBV6-1, the J call TRBJ1-1; no clear D. The V and J ends lost 4 bases and 1 base respectively, with 16 bases between them. The CDR3 has 16 amino acids. Germline assignment: CDR1 MNHNS and CDR2 SASEGT. The chain's CDR3 is CASSVISGATNTEAFF. CDR3 nucleotides: TGTGCCAGCAGTGTAATCAGCGGTGCAACGAACACTGAAGCTTTCTTT.

DNA for the CDR3: TGTGCCAGCAGCTCCTTGGCCCAAACCCCGTCGGACACATTCTATGGCTACACCTTC. The encoded protein is CASSSLAQTPSDTFYGYTF. The gene calls are TRBV28 and TRBJ1-2, with D tentatively TRBD1 (5 bases). The CDR3 loop spans 19 amino acids. From germline, CDR1 is MDHEN and CDR2 SYDVKM. Trimming removed 6 bases at V and 4 bases at J, with 30 bases between.

The gene calls are TRBV5-4 and TRBJ2-3; no reliable D call. The CDR3 has 15 amino acids. Between the trimmed V and J ends, which lost 1 base and 0 bases, there was a span of 9 bases. The germline V gene has CDR1 SGHNT and CDR2 YYREEE (reference sequence). The CDR3: CASSLPGSSTDTQYF. DNA of the CDR3: TGTGCCAGCAGCTTGCCCGGGTCCAGCACAGATACGCAGTATTTT.

V is TRBV27 and J is TRBJ2-7; possible D gene TRBD1, 6 bases. The CDR3 runs 16 residues. Germline CDR1 reads MNHEY; CDR2 reads SMNVEV (reference sequence). V lost 6 bases and J 3 bases, leaving 21 bases between the germline ends. CDR3 bases: TGTGCCAGCAGCCGGCGCCTCAGGGGCGTTATCTACGAGCAGTACTTC. It translates to CASSRRLRGVIYEQYF.

V and J are TRBV4-1 and TRBJ2-7, with a tentative D call TRBD1 (6 bases). Trimming took off 1 base at V and 6 bases at J, with 25 bases between the two ends. CDR1 and CDR2 (germline): MGHRA, YSYEKL. The CDR3 is made up of 18 amino acids. The CDR3 sequence: CASSQGAPKGSGVREQYF. Written as DNA, the CDR3 is TGCGCCAGCAGCCAAGGGGCTCCCAAGGGCTCAGGGGTGCGCGAGCAGTACTTC.

The chain is built from TRBV9 and TRBJ2-1; possible D gene TRBD2, 7 bases. CDR1 is SGDLS and CDR2 is YYNGEE in the germline V gene. The CDR3 totals 15 residues. V was shortened by 3 bases and J by 0 bases, with 10 bases between the two germline ends. As DNA, the CDR3 is TGTGCCAGCAGCGGCGGGGGCAGCTCCTACAATGAGCAGTTCTTC. This sequence encodes CASSGGGSSYNEQFF.

The rearrangement joins TRBV15 to TRBJ2-1; TRBD2 aligns across 10 bases. The CDR3 extends over 14 amino acids. V gave up 4 bases and J gave up 8 bases; unmatched junction bases: 5. CDR1 is LNHNV, CDR2 YYDKDF, per germline (reference sequence). The CDR3 nucleotides read TGTGCCACCAGCACCTCCGGGACTAGCGATGAGCAGTTCTTC. Translating gives CATSTSGTSDEQFF.

This chain connects TRBV7-8 to TRBJ2-5; 13 nucleotides line up with TRBD2. The CDR3 has 19 amino acids. Trimming at V came to 7 bases and at J to 1 base, leaving 15 bases not matched to a gene. The germline gives CDR1 SGHVS, CDR2 FQNEAQ. Here the CDR3 DNA reads TGTGCCAGCAACTCTCCCGGGACTAGCGGGGTGGAAGTCCAAGAGACCCAGTACTTC. It encodes CASNSPGTSGVEVQETQYF.

The rearrangement links TRBV28 to TRBJ1-4; D is ambiguous. V lost 10 bases and J 8 bases, leaving 20 bases between the germline ends. The germline CDR1 and CDR2 sequences are MDHEN and SYDVKM. The CDR3 totals 14 residues. The CDR3 reads CATAVGPRVEKLFF. The CDR3 bases are TGTGCCACCGCTGTTGGCCCCCGGGTGGAAAAACTGTTTTTT.

CDR3 DNA: TGTGCCACCAGCCACGGGGAGGCCGGACAGCCCCAGCATTTT. Translated: CATSHGEAGQPQHF. The V gene is TRBV15, the J gene TRBJ1-5; no firm D call. Germline V CDR1 and CDR2: LNHNV, YYDKDF (reference sequence). Trimming took off 5 bases at V and 7 bases at J, with 15 bases between the two ends. This CDR3 region has 14 residues. Complete variable domain (other parts from reference TRBV15 and TRBJ1-5): DAMVIQNPRYQVTQFGKPVTLSCSQTLNHNVMYWYQQKSSQAPKLLFHYYDKDFNNEADTPDNFQSRRPNTSFCFLDIRSPGLGDTAMYLCATSHGEAGQPQHFGDGTRLSIL.

The chain is built from TRBV19 and TRBJ1-3; a weak D match, TRBD1 (6 bases). CDR1 and CDR2 (germline): LNHDA, SQIVND (reference sequence). Between the trimmed V and J ends, which lost 10 bases and 4 bases, there was a span of 11 bases. The CDR3 consists of 12 residues. The CDR3 sequence is CATRDNGNTIYF. The CDR3 DNA reads TGTGCCACCAGGGACAACGGAAACACCATATATTTT.

The chain couples TRBV5-1 to TRBJ2-7, with 8 bases lining up with TRBD1. Per the germline V gene, CDR1 is SGHRS and CDR2 is YFSETQ. With V trimmed by 3 bases and J by 4 bases, 3 bases remained unmatched. This CDR3 spans 13 amino acids. The CDR3 region has the DNA TGCGCCAGCAGCTCGACAGGGGAATACGAGCAGTACTTC. Translation: CASSSTGEYEQYF.

The chain links TRBV28 to TRBJ2-7, with a weak D call TRBD2 (8 bases). This CDR3 spans 14 amino acids. Trimming took 10 bases from V and 3 from J, leaving 19 bases between them. CDR1 and CDR2 (germline): MDHEN, SYDVKM. CDR3 DNA sequence: TGTGCCACCTCCCGGGAGGGGGCTCGCTACGAGCAGTACTTC. This codes for CATSREGARYEQYF. Full variable domain (remainder filled in from reference TRBV28 and TRBJ2-7): DVKVTQSSRYLVKRTGEKVFLECVQDMDHENMFWYRQDPGLGLRLIYFSYDVKMKEKGDIPEGYSVSREKKERFSLILESASTNQTSMYLCATSREGARYEQYFGPGTRLTVT.

The V and J genes are TRBV5-4 and TRBJ2-7, with unresolved D. The V end was cut by 2 bases, the J end by 5 bases, with 11 bases between. The CDR3 is 13 residues long. Germline V gene lookup returns CDR1 SGHNT and CDR2 YYREEE (reference sequence). CDR3 sequence (DNA): TGTGCCAGCAGCTTAGCGCATGTCGACGAGCAGTACTTC. Translated: CASSLAHVDEQYF.

V gene TRBV4-2 combines with J gene TRBJ2-5; 10 nucleotides align to TRBD2. Germline-derived CDR1 and CDR2 are LGHNA and YNFKEQ. This CDR3 region has 15 residues. V lost 4 bases and J lost 3; bases outside the gene matches: 5. The CDR3 spells CASSPGGTSEETQYF. The CDR3, as DNA: TGTGCCAGCAGCCCCGGGGGGACTAGCGAAGAGACCCAGTACTTC.

The rearrangement joins TRBV28 to TRBJ2-3; D not certain. Germline-derived CDR1 and CDR2 are MDHEN and SYDVKM. The CDR3 spans 13 residues. V lost 2 bases to trimming and J lost 3 bases, with 6 bases between them. The CDR3 sequence: CASSLPYTDTQYF. CDR3 coding DNA: TGTGCCAGCAGTTTACCCTATACAGATACGCAGTATTTT.

This clone has a handful of counts. V is TRBV27 and J is TRBJ1-2; perhaps TRBD1 as D (5 bases). This CDR3 is 13 amino acids long. Germline lookup yields CDR1 MNHEY and CDR2 SMNVEV (reference sequence). The V gene lost 3 bases and the J gene lost 9 bases, with 14 bases spanning the gap. CDR3 DNA: TGTGCCAGCAGTTTCGGGGGTGGAGGAAGCTACACCTTC. It translates to CASSFGGGGSYTF.

The chain employs TRBV19 and TRBJ2-1; 11 nucleotides align to TRBD2. The CDR3 is 16 residues long. The germline CDR1 and CDR2 sequences are LNHDA and SQIVND (reference sequence). V was clipped by 6 bases and J by 8 bases; unmatched bases: 12. The CDR3 coding sequence is TGTGCCAGTAGGCAAAGAACTAGCGGGGGTTTCCATGAGCAGTTCTTC. The encoded protein is CASRQRTSGGFHEQFF. The whole variable domain, filled in from reference TRBV19 and TRBJ2-1, reads DGGITQSPKYLFRKEGQNVTLSCEQNLNHDAMYWYRQDPGQGLRLIYYSQIVNDFQKGDIAEGYSVSREKKESFPLTVTSAQKNPTAFYLCASRQRTSGGFHEQFFGPGTRLTVL.

J is TRBJ2-7 and V is TRBV6-5; possibly TRBD1 for D (5 bases). The CDR3 sequence is 14 residues long. Looked up from germline, CDR1 is MNHEY and CDR2 is SVGAGI. The V gene lost 2 bases and the J gene lost 4 bases, with 12 bases spanning the gap. The CDR3 spells CASSYADRRYEQYF. In DNA form, the CDR3 reads TGTGCCAGCAGTTACGCCGACAGAAGATACGAGCAGTACTTC.

The rearrangement joins TRBV11-1 to TRBJ1-1; D gene ambiguous. CDR1 SGHAT and CDR2 FQDESV come from the germline V gene (reference sequence). This CDR3 spans 14 amino acids. V was clipped by 1 base and J by 5 bases, with 11 bases between them. DNA for the CDR3: TGTGCCAGCAGCTTAGTGCGGGGTTTGACTGAAGCTTTCTTT. Translation gives CASSLVRGLTEAFF.

V gene TRBV10-3 combines with J gene TRBJ2-5; D gene uncertain. Looked up from germline, CDR1 is ENHRY and CDR2 is SYGVKD. V shed 2 bases and J shed 2 bases, with 9 bases lying between them. The CDR3 runs 14 residues. CDR3 residues: CAISESYAQETQYF. CDR3 nucleotide sequence: TGTGCCATCAGTGAGAGCTACGCTCAAGAGACCCAGTACTTC.

The chain uses TRBV11-2 and TRBJ1-5; maybe TRBD1 (5 bases). The CDR3 is made up of 15 amino acids. Trimming took off 4 bases at V and 1 base at J, with 11 bases between the two ends. CDR1 SGHAT and CDR2 FQNNGV come from the germline V gene. CDR3 loop: CASSYGGGSNQPQHF. Written as DNA, the CDR3 is TGTGCCAGCAGCTATGGGGGGGGGAGCAATCAGCCCCAGCATTTT.

The chain links TRBV4-3 to TRBJ1-4; D might be TRBD1 (5 bases). This CDR3 contains 15 residues. CDR1 is LGHNA and CDR2 is YSLEER in the germline V gene. Trimming took off 4 bases at V and 2 bases at J, with 11 bases between the two ends. CDR3 sequence: CASSPGFYTNEKLFF. CDR3 coding DNA: TGCGCCAGCAGCCCAGGGTTCTACACTAATGAAAAACTGTTTTTT.

CDR3 in DNA: TGTGCCATCAGGGGAGAACAACCCAATCAGCCCCAGCATTTT. It is translated as CAIRGEQPNQPQHF. The rearrangement links TRBV10-3 to TRBJ1-5, with D unresolved. V lost 6 bases and J lost 3, with 12 bases in between. The CDR3 loop spans 14 amino acids. Per the germline V gene, CDR1 is ENHRY and CDR2 is SYGVKD.